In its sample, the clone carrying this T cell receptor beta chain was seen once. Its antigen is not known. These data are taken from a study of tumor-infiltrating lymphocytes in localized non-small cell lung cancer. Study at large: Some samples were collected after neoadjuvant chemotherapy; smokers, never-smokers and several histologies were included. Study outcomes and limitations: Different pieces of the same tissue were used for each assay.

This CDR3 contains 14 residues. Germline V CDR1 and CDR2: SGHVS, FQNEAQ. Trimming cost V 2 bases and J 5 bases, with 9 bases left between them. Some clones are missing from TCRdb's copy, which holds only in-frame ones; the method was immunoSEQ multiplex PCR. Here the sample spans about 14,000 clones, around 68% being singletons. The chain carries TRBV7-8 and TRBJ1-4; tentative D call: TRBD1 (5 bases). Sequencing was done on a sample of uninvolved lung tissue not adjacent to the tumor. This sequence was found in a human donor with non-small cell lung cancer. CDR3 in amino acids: CASSLRQINEKLFF. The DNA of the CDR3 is TGTGCCAGCAGCTTAAGACAGATAAATGAAAAACTGTTTTTT.